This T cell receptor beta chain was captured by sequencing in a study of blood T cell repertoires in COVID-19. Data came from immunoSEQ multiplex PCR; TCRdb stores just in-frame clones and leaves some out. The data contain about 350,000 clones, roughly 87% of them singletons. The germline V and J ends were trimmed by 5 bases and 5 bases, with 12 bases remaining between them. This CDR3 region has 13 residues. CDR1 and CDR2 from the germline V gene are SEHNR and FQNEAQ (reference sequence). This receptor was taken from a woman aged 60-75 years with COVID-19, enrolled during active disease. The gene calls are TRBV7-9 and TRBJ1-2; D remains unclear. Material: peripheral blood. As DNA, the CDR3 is TGTGCCAGCAGCCTGGGCAGCCTATATGGCTACACCTTC. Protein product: CASSLGSLYGYTF.